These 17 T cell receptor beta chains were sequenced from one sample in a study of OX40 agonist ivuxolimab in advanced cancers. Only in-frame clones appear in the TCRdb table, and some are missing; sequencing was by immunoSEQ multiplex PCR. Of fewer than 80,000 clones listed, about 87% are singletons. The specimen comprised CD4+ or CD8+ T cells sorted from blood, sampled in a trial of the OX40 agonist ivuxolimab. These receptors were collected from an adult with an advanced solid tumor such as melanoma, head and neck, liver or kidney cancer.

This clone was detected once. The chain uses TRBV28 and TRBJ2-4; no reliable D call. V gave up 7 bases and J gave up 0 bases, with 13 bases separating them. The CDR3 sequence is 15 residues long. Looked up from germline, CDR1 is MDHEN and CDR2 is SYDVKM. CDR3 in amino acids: CASTKSDKAKNIQYF. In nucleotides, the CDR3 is TGTGCCAGCACAAAGAGCGATAAAGCCAAAAACATTCAGTACTTC.

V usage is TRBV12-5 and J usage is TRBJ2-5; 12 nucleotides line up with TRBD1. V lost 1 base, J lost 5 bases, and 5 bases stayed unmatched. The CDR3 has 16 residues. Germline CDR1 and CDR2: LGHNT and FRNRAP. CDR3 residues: CASGLEAGQGAETQYF. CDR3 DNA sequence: TGTGCTAGTGGTTTGGAGGCGGGACAGGGGGCTGAGACCCAGTACTTC.

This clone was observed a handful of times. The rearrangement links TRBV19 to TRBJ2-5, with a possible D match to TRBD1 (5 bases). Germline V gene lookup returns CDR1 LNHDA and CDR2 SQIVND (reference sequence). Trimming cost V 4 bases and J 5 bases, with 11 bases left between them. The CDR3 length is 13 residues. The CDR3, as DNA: TGTGCCAGTAGTAGGGGCGTCGGGGAGACCCAGTACTTC. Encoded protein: CASSRGVGETQYF.

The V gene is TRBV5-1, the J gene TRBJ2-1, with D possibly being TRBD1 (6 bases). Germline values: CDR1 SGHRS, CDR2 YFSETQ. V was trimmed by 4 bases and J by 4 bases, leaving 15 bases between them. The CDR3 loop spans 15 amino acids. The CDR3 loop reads CASSPATGGYNEQFF. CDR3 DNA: TGCGCCAGCAGCCCCGCGACAGGAGGATACAATGAGCAGTTCTTC.

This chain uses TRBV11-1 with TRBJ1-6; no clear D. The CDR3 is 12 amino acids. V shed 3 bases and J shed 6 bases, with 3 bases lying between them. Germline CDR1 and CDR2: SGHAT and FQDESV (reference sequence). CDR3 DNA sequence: TGTGCCAGCAGCTTCCCTAATTCACCCCTCCACTTT. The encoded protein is CASSFPNSPLHF. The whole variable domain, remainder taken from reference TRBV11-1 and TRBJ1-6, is EAEVAQSPRYKITEKSQAVAFWCDPISGHATLYWYRQILGQGPELLVQFQDESVVDDSQLPKDRFSAERLKGVDSTLKIQPAELGDSAMYLCASSFPNSPLHFGNGTRLTVT.

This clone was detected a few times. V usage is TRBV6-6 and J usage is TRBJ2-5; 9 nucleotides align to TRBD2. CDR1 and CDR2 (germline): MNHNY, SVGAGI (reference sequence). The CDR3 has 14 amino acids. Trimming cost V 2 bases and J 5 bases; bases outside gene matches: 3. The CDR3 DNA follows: TGTGCCAGCAGTTACCAAACTAGCGGGGAGACCCAGTACTTC. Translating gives CASSYQTSGETQYF.

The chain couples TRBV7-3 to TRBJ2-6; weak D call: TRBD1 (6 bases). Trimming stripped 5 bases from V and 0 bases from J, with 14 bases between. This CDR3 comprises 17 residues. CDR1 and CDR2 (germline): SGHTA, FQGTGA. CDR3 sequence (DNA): TGTGCCAGCAGCATTTCGGGACAAACCTCTGGGGCCAACGTCCTGACTTTC. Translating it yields CASSISGQTSGANVLTF.

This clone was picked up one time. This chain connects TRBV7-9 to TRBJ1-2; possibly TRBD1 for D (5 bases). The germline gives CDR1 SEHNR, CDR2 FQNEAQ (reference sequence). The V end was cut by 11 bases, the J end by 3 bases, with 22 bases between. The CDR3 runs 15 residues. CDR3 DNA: TGTGCCTCCTCCCCGGGACCACACCCGGACTATGGCTACACCTTC. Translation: CASSPGPHPDYGYTF. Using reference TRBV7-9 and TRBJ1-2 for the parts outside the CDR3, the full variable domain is DTGVSQNPRHKITKRGQNVTFRCDPISEHNRLYWYRQTLGQGPEFLTYFQNEAQLEKSRLLSDRFSAERPKGSFSTLEIQRTEQGDSAMYLCASSPGPHPDYGYTFGSGTRLTVV.

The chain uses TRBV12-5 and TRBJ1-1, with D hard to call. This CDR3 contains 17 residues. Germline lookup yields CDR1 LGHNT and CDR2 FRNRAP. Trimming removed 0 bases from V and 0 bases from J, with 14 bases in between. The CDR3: CASGLVMDGTMNTEAFF. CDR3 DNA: TGTGCTAGTGGTTTGGTTATGGACGGAACCATGAACACTGAAGCTTTCTTT.

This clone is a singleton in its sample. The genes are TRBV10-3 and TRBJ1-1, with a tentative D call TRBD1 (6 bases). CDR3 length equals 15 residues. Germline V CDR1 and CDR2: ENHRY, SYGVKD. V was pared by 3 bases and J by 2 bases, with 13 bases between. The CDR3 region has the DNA TGTGCCATCAGTGAACCGGACAGACTTAACACTGAAGCTTTCTTT. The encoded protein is CAISEPDRLNTEAFF.

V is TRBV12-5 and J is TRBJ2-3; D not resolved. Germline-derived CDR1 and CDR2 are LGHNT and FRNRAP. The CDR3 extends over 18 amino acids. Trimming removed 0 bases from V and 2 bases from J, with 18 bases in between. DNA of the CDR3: TGTGCTAGTGGTTTGGTCCTTAGGCCCTCCCCCCCCACAGATACGCAGTATTTT. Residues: CASGLVLRPSPPTDTQYF.

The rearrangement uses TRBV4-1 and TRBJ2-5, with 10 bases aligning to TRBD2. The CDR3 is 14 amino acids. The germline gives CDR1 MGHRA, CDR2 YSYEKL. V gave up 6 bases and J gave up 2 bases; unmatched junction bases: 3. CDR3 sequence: CASSRTSGQETQYF. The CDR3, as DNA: TGCGCCAGCAGTCGGACTAGCGGACAAGAGACCCAGTACTTC.

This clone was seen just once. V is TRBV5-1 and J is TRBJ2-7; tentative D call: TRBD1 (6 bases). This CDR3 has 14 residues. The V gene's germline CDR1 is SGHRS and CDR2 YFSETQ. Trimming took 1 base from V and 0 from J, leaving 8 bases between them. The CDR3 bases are TGCGCCAGCAGCTTGCAGGGGATCTCCTACGAGCAGTACTTC. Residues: CASSLQGISYEQYF. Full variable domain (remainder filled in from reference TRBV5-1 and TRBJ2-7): KAGVTQTPRYLIKTRGQQVTLSCSPISGHRSVSWYQQTPGQGLQFLFEYFSETQRNKGNFPGRFSGRQFSNSRSEMNVSTLELGDSALYLCASSLQGISYEQYFGPGTRLTVT.

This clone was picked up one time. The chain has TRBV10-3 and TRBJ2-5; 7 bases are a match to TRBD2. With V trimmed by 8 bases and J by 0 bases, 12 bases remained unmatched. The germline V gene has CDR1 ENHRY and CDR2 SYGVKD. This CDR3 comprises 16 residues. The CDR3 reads CAILAREGWYQETQYF. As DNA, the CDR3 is TGTGCCATCCTGGCAAGGGAGGGGTGGTACCAAGAGACCCAGTACTTC.

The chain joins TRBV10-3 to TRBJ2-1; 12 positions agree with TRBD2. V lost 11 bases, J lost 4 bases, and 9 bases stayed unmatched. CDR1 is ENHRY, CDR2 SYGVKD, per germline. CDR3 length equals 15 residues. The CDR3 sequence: CAARTSGGPYNEQFF. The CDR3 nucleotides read TGTGCCGCCCGAACTAGCGGGGGGCCTTACAATGAGCAGTTCTTC.

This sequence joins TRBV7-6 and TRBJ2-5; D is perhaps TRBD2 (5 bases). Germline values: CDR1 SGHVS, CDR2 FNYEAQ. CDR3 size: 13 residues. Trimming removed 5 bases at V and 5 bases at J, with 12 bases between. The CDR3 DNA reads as TGTGCCAGCAGCAACCCTAGCATCGAGACCCAGTACTTC. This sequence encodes CASSNPSIETQYF.

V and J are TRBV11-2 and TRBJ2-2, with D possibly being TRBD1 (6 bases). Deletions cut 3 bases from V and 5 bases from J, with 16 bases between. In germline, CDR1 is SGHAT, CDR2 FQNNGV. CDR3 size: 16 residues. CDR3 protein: CASSLSLGAWTGELFF. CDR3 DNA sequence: TGTGCCAGCAGCTTGAGTCTGGGGGCGTGGACCGGGGAGCTGTTTTTT.